A single sample gave rise to the 19 T cell receptor beta chains below, sequenced in a study of cytomegalovirus exposure and HLA in healthy donors (dated by TCRdb to about 2017). Library generation was performed with the immunoSEQ multiplex PCR assay. For the multiplex PCR, a mixture combining 60 forward primers for TCR Vbeta segments and 13 reverse primers for TCR Jbeta segments was used. As stored in TCRdb, this immuneACCESS dataset retains in-frame rearrangements with V and J assigned. A fraction of the clones does not appear; measured against another copy, unresolved V genes explain less than half of the discrepancy, and the remainder lacks a known reason. The table for this sample shows around 44,000 clones. 6.1% of the sample is taken by the ten largest. Sequencing was performed on PBMCs. These receptors were taken from a male donor in good health and CMV-seropositive.

The genes are TRBV30 and TRBJ1-1, with a tentative D call TRBD1 (5 bases). Trimming took off 3 bases at V and 8 bases at J, with 13 bases between the two ends. The CDR3 has 12 residues. The germline gives CDR1 GTSNPN, CDR2 SVGIG (reference sequence). The CDR3 DNA reads as TGTGCCTGGAGGGGGGGACGGGAAGAAGCTTTCTTT. Translating gives CAWRGGREEAFF.

J is TRBJ2-7 and V is TRBV4-2; D is possibly TRBD2 (5 bases). This CDR3 region has 14 residues. With 5 bases removed from V and 7 bases from J, the gap between germline ends came to 18 bases. Germline CDR1 and CDR2: LGHNA and YNFKEQ. The CDR3 DNA sequence: TGTGCCAGCAGCACCCCCGACCGAACGGGGGAGCAGTACTTC. It yields the protein CASSTPDRTGEQYF.

This chain connects TRBV6-1 to TRBJ2-3, with a possible D match to TRBD2 (7 bases). Germline CDR1 MNHNS, CDR2 SASEGT. V was cut by 7 bases and J by 3 bases, with 14 bases left in between. The CDR3 covers 14 residues. CDR3 in amino acids: CASTIGGRTDTQYF. In nucleotides, the CDR3 is TGTGCCAGCACGATCGGGGGGCGAACAGATACGCAGTATTTT.

This chain connects TRBV6-5 to TRBJ2-1; D remains unclear. The CDR3 is made up of 14 amino acids. The germline CDR1 and CDR2 sequences are MNHEY and SVGAGI. The V and J ends lost 6 bases and 1 base respectively, with 10 bases between them. The CDR3 loop is CASSPTQSYNEQFF. The CDR3 DNA reads TGTGCCAGCAGCCCTACCCAATCCTACAATGAGCAGTTCTTC.

The chain links TRBV9 to TRBJ2-3; D is possibly TRBD2 (7 bases). The CDR3 loop spans 14 amino acids. Between the trimmed V and J ends, which lost 4 bases and 4 bases, there was a span of 13 bases. Per germline, CDR1 SGDLS and CDR2 YYNGEE. CDR3 nucleotide sequence: TGTGCCAGCAGCCGAAGGGGGGGGTCAGATACGCAGTATTTT. It yields the protein CASSRRGGSDTQYF.

This chain links TRBV28 with TRBJ1-2; D is ambiguous. Germline-derived CDR1 and CDR2 are MDHEN and SYDVKM. This CDR3 contains 14 residues. Trimming removed 6 bases at V and 2 bases at J, with 13 bases between. Here the CDR3 DNA reads TGTGCCAGCAGACGGCCGGGAATCAACTATGGCTACACCTTC. Its protein product is CASRRPGINYGYTF.

The chain recombines TRBV11-2 with TRBJ2-7, with TRBD2 matching 7 bases. The CDR3 is made up of 15 amino acids. The ends lost 1 base at V and 2 bases at J; junction bases unmatched: 5. CDR1 and CDR2 (germline): SGHAT, FQNNGV. In DNA form, the CDR3 reads TGTGCCAGCAGCTTAGTTTTCAGCGGGGCCTACGAGCAGTACTTC. Its protein product is CASSLVFSGAYEQYF.

This rearrangement joins TRBV10-3 to TRBJ1-1, with 7 bases that match TRBD1. The CDR3 consists of 15 residues. V dropped 5 bases and J dropped 0; count of bases not matched to a gene: 6. Germline CDR1 ENHRY, CDR2 SYGVKD. The CDR3 is CAISPRGELNTEAFF. The CDR3 DNA sequence: TGTGCCATCAGTCCCAGGGGGGAGTTGAACACTGAAGCTTTCTTT.

The gene calls are TRBV7-2 and TRBJ1-1, with D unresolved. V dropped 3 bases and J dropped 0 bases, with 11 bases sitting between them. This CDR3 is built from 15 residues. Germline V gene data show CDR1 as SGHTA and CDR2 as FQGNSA. DNA of the CDR3: TGTGCCAGCAGCTTCCCGGTGCGGATGAACACTGAAGCTTTCTTT. Residues: CASSFPVRMNTEAFF.

This sequence joins TRBV5-4 and TRBJ2-7; a possible D gene is TRBD1 (6 bases). Trimming took 3 bases from V and 4 from J, leaving 14 bases between them. The CDR3 length is 14 residues. Germline V gene sequence: CDR1 SGHNT, CDR2 YYREEE (reference sequence). CDR3 region: CASSWYRVPYEQYF. CDR3 coding DNA: TGTGCCAGCAGCTGGTACAGGGTCCCGTACGAGCAGTACTTC.

The chain employs TRBV19 and TRBJ2-1; the match to TRBD1 covers 8 bases. V trimming: 8 bases; J trimming: 6 bases; junction bases outside the gene matches: 12. CDR1 LNHDA and CDR2 SQIVND come from the germline V gene (reference sequence). This CDR3 is 15 amino acids long. The CDR3: CASRTGGLSGNEQFF. The CDR3 DNA is TGTGCCAGTCGAACAGGGGGTCTTTCGGGCAATGAGCAGTTCTTC.

The chain carries TRBV7-2 and TRBJ1-2; unclear D gene. CDR3 length: 12 residues. Germline V gene lookup returns CDR1 SGHTA and CDR2 FQGNSA. Trimming cost V 0 bases and J 5 bases, with 4 bases left between them. The CDR3 DNA is TGTGCCAGCAGCTTAGCCCGGTATGGCTACACCTTC. Translating it yields CASSLARYGYTF.

This chain links TRBV19 with TRBJ2-5; weak D call: TRBD1 (6 bases). The J call is uncertain, as TRBJ2-7 better fits the DNA end. The CDR3 sequence is 13 residues long. The germline V gene has CDR1 LNHDA and CDR2 SQIVND (reference sequence). The CDR3 is CASSGTPPREQYF. The CDR3 region has the DNA TGTGCCAGTAGTGGGACACCTCCCCGCGAGCAGTACTTC.

This rearrangement joins TRBV18 to TRBJ2-7; 9 bases fit TRBD1. The CDR3 consists of 17 residues. V shed 3 bases, J shed 5 bases, and the junction held 14 bases outside the gene matches. The germline gives CDR1 KGHSH, CDR2 LQKENI. CDR3 region: CASSPSPWDRESHEQYF. The CDR3, as DNA: TGTGCCAGCTCACCGTCTCCTTGGGACAGGGAGAGCCACGAGCAGTACTTC.

The chain has TRBV28 and TRBJ1-2; tentatively, D is TRBD1 (5 bases). The V end was cut by 3 bases, the J end by 3 bases, with 11 bases between. CDR3 length: 14 residues. Germline assignment: CDR1 MDHEN and CDR2 SYDVKM. CDR3 sequence reads: CASSFGGIDYGYTF. CDR3 DNA sequence: TGTGCCAGCAGTTTCGGGGGGATTGACTATGGCTACACCTTC.

The chain uses TRBV12-5 and TRBJ1-5; possibly TRBD1 for D (6 bases). The germline V gene encodes CDR1 LGHNT and CDR2 FRNRAP. Trimming left V 6 bases short and J 4 bases short, with 13 bases between. CDR3 length: 14 residues. CDR3 in amino acids: CASGATGVNQPQHF. DNA of the CDR3: TGTGCTAGTGGGGCGACAGGAGTTAATCAGCCCCAGCATTTT.

The chain couples TRBV5-1 to TRBJ1-6, with 10 bases that match TRBD1. With 0 bases clipped from V and 9 bases from J, the junction kept 6 bases outside the gene matches. Germline V gene sequence: CDR1 SGHRS, CDR2 YFSETQ. The CDR3 extends over 16 amino acids. The DNA for the CDR3 is TGCGCCAGCAGCTTGGATGGGGACAGGGGAAGTTCACCCCTCCACTTT. This sequence encodes CASSLDGDRGSSPLHF.

V gene TRBV7-3 combines with J gene TRBJ1-1; D may be TRBD1 (6 bases). From germline, CDR1 is SGHTA and CDR2 FQGTGA. The V and J ends lost 5 bases and 4 bases respectively, with 17 bases between them. This CDR3 is built from 15 residues. The CDR3 protein is CASSPPGALITEAFF. DNA of the CDR3: TGTGCCAGCAGCCCACCAGGGGCTTTGATCACTGAAGCTTTCTTT.

V usage is TRBV4-3 and J usage is TRBJ2-2; D unclear. This CDR3 spans 16 amino acids. Germline V lookup: CDR1 LGHNA, CDR2 YSLEER. V dropped 0 bases and J dropped 4 bases, with 12 bases sitting between them. The CDR3 reads CASSQDFAGVTGELFF. DNA for the CDR3: TGCGCCAGCAGCCAAGATTTTGCAGGCGTCACCGGGGAGCTGTTTTTT.